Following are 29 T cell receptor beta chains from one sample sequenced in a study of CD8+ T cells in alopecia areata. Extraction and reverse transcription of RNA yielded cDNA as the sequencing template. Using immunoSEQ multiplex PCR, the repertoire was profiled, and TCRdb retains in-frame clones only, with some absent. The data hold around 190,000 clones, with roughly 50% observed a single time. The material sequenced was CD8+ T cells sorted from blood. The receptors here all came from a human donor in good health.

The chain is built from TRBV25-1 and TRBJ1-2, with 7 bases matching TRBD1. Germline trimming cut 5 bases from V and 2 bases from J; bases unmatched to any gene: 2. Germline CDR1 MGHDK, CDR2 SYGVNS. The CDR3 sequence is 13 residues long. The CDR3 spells CASSRDRNYGYTF. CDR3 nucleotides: TGTGCCAGCAGTCGGGACAGAAACTATGGCTACACCTTC.

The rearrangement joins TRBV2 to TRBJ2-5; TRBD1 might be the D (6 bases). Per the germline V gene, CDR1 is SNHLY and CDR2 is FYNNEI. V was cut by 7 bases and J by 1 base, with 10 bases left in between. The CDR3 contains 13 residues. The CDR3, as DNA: TGTGCCAGCACCCAGGGGCCCCAAGAGACCCAGTACTTC. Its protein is CASTQGPQETQYF. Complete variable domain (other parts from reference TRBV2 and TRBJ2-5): EPEVTQTPSHQVTQMGQEVILRCVPISNHLYFYWYRQILGQKVEFLVSFYNNEISEKSEIFDDQFSVERPDGSNFTLKIRSTKLEDSAMYFCASTQGPQETQYFGPGTRLLVL.

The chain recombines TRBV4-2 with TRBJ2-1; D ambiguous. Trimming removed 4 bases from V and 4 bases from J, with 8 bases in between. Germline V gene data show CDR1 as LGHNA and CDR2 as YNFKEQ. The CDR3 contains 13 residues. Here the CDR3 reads CASSPLTYNEQFF. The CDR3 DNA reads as TGTGCCAGCAGCCCTCTCACTTACAATGAGCAGTTCTTC.

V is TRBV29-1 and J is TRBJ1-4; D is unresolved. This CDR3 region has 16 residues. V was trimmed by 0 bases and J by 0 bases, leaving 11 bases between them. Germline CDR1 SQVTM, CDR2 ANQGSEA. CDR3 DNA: TGCAGCGTTGAAGATCTTCGGGTTGCAACTAATGAAAAACTGTTTTTT. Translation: CSVEDLRVATNEKLFF.

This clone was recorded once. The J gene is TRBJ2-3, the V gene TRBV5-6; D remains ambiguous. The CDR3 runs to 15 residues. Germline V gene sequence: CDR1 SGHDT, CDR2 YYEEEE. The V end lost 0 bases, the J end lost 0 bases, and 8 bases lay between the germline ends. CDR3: CASSLGVRSTDTQYF. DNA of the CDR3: TGTGCCAGCAGCTTGGGGGTCCGTAGCACAGATACGCAGTATTTT.

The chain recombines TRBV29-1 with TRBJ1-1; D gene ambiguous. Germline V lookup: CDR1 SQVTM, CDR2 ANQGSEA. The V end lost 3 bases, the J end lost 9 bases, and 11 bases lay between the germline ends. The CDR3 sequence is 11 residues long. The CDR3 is CSVDFGRKAFF. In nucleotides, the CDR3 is TGCAGCGTTGATTTCGGGAGGAAAGCTTTCTTT.

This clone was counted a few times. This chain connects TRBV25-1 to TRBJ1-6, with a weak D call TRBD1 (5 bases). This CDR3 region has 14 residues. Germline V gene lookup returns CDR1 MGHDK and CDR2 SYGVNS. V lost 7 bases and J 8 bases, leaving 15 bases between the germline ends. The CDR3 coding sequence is TGTGCCAGCACCTTGACGGGCAGGGATTCACCCCTCCACTTT. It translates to CASTLTGRDSPLHF.

The CDR3 reads CASSHDAGGPLETQYF. The CDR3 coding sequence is TGTGCCAGCAGTCATGACGCGGGGGGGCCGTTGGAGACCCAGTACTTC. The chain uses TRBV2 and TRBJ2-5, with 9 bases that match TRBD2. Germline CDR1 and CDR2: SNHLY and FYNNEI. The CDR3 has 16 amino acids. V gave up 5 bases and J gave up 5 bases; unmatched junction bases: 12.

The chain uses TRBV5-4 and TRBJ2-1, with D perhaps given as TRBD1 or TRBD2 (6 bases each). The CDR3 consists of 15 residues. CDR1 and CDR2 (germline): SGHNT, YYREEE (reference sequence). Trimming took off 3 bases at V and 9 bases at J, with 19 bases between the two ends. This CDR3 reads CASSSPGAGFGEQFF. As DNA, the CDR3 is TGTGCCAGCAGCTCTCCGGGGGCCGGGTTCGGTGAGCAGTTCTTC.

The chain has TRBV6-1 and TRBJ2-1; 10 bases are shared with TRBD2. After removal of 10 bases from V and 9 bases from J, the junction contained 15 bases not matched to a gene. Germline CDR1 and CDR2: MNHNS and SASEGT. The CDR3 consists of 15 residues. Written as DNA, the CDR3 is TGTGCCACCTCGAGGGAAAGCGGGGGGGCCGGTGAGCAGTTCTTC. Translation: CATSRESGGAGEQFF.

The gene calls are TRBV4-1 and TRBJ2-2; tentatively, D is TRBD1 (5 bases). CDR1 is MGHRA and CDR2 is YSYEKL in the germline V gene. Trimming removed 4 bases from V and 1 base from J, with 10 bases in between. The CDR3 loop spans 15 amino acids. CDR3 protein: CASSLDQGNTGELFF. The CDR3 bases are TGCGCCAGCAGCCTGGATCAGGGGAACACCGGGGAGCTGTTTTTT.

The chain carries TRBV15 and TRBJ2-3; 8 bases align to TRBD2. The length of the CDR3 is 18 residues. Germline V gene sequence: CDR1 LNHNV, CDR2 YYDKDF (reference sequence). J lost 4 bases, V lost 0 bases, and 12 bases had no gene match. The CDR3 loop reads CATSREKGLAGWADTQYF. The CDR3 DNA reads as TGTGCCACCAGCAGAGAGAAAGGACTAGCTGGTTGGGCAGATACGCAGTATTTT. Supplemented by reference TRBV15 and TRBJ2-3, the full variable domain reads DAMVIQNPRYQVTQFGKPVTLSCSQTLNHNVMYWYQQKSSQAPKLLFHYYDKDFNNEADTPDNFQSRRPNTSFCFLDIRSPGLGDTAMYLCATSREKGLAGWADTQYFGPGTRLTVL.

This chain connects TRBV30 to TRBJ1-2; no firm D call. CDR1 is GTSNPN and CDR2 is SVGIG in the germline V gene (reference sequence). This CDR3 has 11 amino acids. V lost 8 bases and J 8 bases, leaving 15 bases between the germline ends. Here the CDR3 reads CAGRHVWGYTF. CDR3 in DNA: TGTGCCGGAAGACATGTGTGGGGCTACACCTTC.

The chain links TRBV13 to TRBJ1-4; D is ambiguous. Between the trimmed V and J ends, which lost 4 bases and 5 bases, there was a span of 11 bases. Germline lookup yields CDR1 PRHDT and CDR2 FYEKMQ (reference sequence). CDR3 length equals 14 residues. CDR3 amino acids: CASSSKSINEKLFF. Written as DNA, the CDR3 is TGTGCCAGCAGCTCCAAGAGCATAAATGAAAAACTGTTTTTT. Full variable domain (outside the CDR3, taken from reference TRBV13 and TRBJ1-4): AAGVIQSPRHLIKEKRETATLKCYPIPRHDTVYWYQQGPGQDPQFLISFYEKMQSDKGSIPDRFSAQQFSDYHSELNMSSLELGDSALYFCASSSKSINEKLFFGSGTQLSVL.

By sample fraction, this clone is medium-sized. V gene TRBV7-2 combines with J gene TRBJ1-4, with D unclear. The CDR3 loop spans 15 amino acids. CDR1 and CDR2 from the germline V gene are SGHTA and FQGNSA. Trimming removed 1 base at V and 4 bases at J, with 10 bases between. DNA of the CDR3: TGTGCCAGCAGCTTAGGTCCGTCCGTTAATGAAAAACTGTTTTTT. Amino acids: CASSLGPSVNEKLFF.

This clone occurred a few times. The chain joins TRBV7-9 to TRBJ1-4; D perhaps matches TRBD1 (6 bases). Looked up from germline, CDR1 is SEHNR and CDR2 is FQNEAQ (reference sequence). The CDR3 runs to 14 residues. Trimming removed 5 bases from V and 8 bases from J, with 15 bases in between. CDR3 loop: CASSRTVGGEKLFF. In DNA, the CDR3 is TGTGCCAGCAGCAGGACAGTTGGGGGGGAAAAACTGTTTTTT.

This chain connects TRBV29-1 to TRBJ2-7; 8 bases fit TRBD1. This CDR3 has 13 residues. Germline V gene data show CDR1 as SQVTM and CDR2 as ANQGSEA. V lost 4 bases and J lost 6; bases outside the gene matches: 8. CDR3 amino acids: CSVGGRGQSEQYF. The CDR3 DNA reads TGCAGCGTTGGAGGCAGGGGGCAGTCCGAGCAGTACTTC.

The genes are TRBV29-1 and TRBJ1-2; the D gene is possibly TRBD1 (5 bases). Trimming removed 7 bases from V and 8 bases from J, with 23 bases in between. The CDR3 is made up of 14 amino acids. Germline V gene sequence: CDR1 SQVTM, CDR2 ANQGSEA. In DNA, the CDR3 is TGCAGCGATAGCTCAGGACACCGTTTATCGGGCTACACCTTC. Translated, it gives CSDSSGHRLSGYTF.

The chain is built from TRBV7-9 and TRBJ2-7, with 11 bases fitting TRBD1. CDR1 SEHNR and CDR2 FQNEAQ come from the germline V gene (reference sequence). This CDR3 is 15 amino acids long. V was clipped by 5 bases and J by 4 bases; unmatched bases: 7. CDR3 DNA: TGTGCCAGCAGCACTGGACAGGGGGCACTATACGAGCAGTACTTC. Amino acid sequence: CASSTGQGALYEQYF.

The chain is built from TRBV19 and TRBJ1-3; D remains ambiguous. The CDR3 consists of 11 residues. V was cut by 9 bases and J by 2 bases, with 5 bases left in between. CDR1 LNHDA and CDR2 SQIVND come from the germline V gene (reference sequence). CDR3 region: CASRTGNTIYF. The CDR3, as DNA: TGTGCCAGCAGGACTGGAAACACCATATATTTT.

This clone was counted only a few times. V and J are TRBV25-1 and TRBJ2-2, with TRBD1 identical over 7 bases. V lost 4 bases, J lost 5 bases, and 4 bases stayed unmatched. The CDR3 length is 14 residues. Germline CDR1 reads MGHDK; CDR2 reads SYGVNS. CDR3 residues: CASSGQGETGELFF. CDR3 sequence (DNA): TGTGCCAGCAGTGGACAGGGTGAAACCGGGGAGCTGTTTTTT.

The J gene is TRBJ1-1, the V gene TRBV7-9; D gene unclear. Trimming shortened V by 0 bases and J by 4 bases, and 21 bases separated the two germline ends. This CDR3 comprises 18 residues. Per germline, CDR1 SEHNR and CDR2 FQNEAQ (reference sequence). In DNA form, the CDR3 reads TGTGCCAGCAGCTTAGCGACCTCGATCTGGGAGGGTAGCACTGAAGCTTTCTTT. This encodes CASSLATSIWEGSTEAFF. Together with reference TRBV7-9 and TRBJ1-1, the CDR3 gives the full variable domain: DTGVSQNPRHKITKRGQNVTFRCDPISEHNRLYWYRQTLGQGPEFLTYFQNEAQLEKSRLLSDRFSAERPKGSFSTLEIQRTEQGDSAMYLCASSLATSIWEGSTEAFFGQGTRLTVV.

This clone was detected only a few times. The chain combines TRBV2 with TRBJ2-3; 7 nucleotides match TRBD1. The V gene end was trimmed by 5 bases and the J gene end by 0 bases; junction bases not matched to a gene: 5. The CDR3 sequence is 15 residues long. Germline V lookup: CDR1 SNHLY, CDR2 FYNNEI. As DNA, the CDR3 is TGTGCCAGCAGTTCCGGGACAGTAAGCACAGATACGCAGTATTTT. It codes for CASSSGTVSTDTQYF.

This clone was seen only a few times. Here the CDR3 reads CASGLPTGAQETQYF. CDR3 DNA sequence: TGTGCTAGTGGTCTCCCAACAGGGGCTCAAGAGACCCAGTACTTC. The chain links TRBV12-5 to TRBJ2-5; 7 bases align to TRBD1. Germline lookup yields CDR1 LGHNT and CDR2 FRNRAP. The CDR3 runs 15 residues. The ends lost 5 bases at V and 2 bases at J; junction bases unmatched: 8.

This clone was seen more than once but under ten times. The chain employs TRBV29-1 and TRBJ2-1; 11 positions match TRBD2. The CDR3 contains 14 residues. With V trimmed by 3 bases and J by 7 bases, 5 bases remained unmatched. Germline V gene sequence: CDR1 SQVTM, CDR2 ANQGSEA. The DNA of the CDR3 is TGCAGCGTTGAGGGGCTAGCGGGGGGAAATGAGCAGTTCTTC. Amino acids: CSVEGLAGGNEQFF.

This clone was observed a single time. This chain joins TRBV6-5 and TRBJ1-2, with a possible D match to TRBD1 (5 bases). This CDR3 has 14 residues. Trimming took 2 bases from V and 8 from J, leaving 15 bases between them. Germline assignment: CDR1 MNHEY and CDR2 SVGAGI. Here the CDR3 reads CASSYGEGPYGYTF. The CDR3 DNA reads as TGTGCCAGCAGTTACGGCGAGGGGCCCTACGGCTACACCTTC.

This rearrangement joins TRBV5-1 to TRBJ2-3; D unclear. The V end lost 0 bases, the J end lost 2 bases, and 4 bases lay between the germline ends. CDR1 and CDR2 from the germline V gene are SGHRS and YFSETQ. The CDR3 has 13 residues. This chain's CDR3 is CASSLVPTDTQYF. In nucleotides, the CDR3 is TGCGCCAGCAGCTTGGTTCCCACAGATACGCAGTATTTT.

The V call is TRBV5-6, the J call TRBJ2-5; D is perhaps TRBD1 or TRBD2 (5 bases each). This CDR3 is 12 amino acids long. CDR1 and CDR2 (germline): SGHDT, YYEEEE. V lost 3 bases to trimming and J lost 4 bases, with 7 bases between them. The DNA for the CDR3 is TGTGCCAGCAGCTCGAGGGGAGAGACCCAGTACTTC. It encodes CASSSRGETQYF. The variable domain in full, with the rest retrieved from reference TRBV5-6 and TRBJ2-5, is DAGVTQSPTHLIKTRGQQVTLRCSPKSGHDTVSWYQQALGQGPQFIFQYYEEEERQRGNFPDRFSGHQFPNYSSELNVNALLLGDSALYLCASSSRGETQYFGPGTRLLVL.

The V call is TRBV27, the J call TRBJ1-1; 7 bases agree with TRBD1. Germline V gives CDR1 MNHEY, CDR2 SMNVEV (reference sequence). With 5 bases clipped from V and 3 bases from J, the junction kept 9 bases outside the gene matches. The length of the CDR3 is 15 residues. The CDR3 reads CASSPWGQKDTEAFF. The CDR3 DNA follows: TGTGCCAGCAGTCCCTGGGGACAGAAGGACACTGAAGCTTTCTTT.